Reported below is one TCR beta chain. Antigen: not known. The entry originates in a study of human thymus T cells. Findings of the study overall: What appeared biased in thymic and blood repertoires was the usage of V and J genes.

TCRdb's copy holds only in-frame clones and misses some; the assay was immunoSEQ multiplex PCR. The table has more than 45,000 clones, roughly 94% seen once. CDR3 length: 15 residues. V was clipped by 5 bases and J by 1 base, with 14 bases between them. Germline V gene lookup returns CDR1 MNHEY and CDR2 SMNVEV (reference sequence). Half of the eight donors gave about 0.5-1 mL blood during surgery. Genomic DNA was extracted from every available blood leukocyte. The material sequenced was blood. This TCR was sampled from a boy under two years old with a congenital heart defect but otherwise immunologically healthy. The chain joins TRBV27 to TRBJ2-5; D call uncertain. The CDR3 region has the DNA TGTGCCAGCAGTCCTATGACCACATCCCAAGAGACCCAGTACTTC. This gives the protein CASSPMTTSQETQYF.